Detailed here is one T cell receptor (beta chain). Its specificity is not known. The source of the sample is a study of cytomegalovirus exposure and HLA in healthy donors. Sequenced by immunoSEQ multiplex PCR; TCRdb stores in-frame clones only, minus some. The data show 150,000 to 200,000 clones, roughly 86% seen once. The length of the CDR3 is 16 residues. The germline V gene encodes CDR1 MDHEN and CDR2 SYDVKM. Losses at the gene ends were 4 bases for V and 4 bases for J; bases not matched to a gene: 10. Whole-study findings and limits: Diagnosis of cytomegalovirus status made by the classifier reportedly showed high specificity and sensitivity. CMV antigen specificity of three CMV-associated chains was confirmed in vitro.

This chain links TRBV28 with TRBJ1-2; 9 bases agree with TRBD1. What was sequenced was PBMCs. The TCR was taken from a woman in her late teens or twenties in good health and CMV-seronegative. The CDR3 sequence is CASSSPLGTGFYGYTF. The CDR3 coding sequence is TGTGCCAGCAGTTCCCCCCTCGGGACAGGGTTCTATGGCTACACCTTC.